A few counts support the clone carrying this T cell receptor (beta chain). Its specificity is unknown. For the second PCR, which ran for roughly 7 to 11 cycles, a sample-barcoded 5' primer and a J-beta primer mix were used. TCRdb fed the 5' RACE reads into MiXCR, producing one record per CDR3 protein. Of some 1.5 million distinct CDR3 sequences listed, 35% to 45% were seen once; the top ten hold just over 4%. The ends were cut back, 6 bases at V and 6 bases at J, with 14 bases in the middle. This CDR3 has 14 amino acids. This sample was taken from a study of blood T cells in healthy people across ages. Study-level results: The recorded TCR beta diversity per million T cells decreased in a roughly linear manner with age. Estimated diversity across one million T cells was deemed an underestimate.

It was ten milliliters of peripheral blood that were drawn from each donor. This chain joins TRBV12-3 or TRBV12-4 and TRBJ1-4, with a possible D match to TRBD1 (5 bases). This clonotype was obtained from a woman aged 18-29 years in good health. Sequenced input: blood. This CDR3 is CASSRQEGHEKLFF. The CDR3 nucleotides read TGTGCCAGCAGCCGACAAGAGGGGCATGAAAAACTGTTTTTT.